This TCR beta chain was captured in a study of regulatory T cells in long-lasting Graves disease (TCRdb year 2021). Concerning the study at large: Persistent Graves' disease meant more than 5 years of antithyroid drug treatment with TSH receptor autoantibodies that stayed positive. Persistent Graves' disease patients were compared with newly diagnosed Graves' disease patients by peripheral blood TCR sequencing and RNA sequencing. The study took place in China and was registered as a clinical trial. TCR sequencing covered approximately 13 persistent and roughly 20 newly diagnosed Graves' disease patients, 33 samples in total. Persistent Graves' disease patients in the clinical cohort had taken antithyroid drugs for 8 to 12 years on average.

Receptors were amplified or captured by multiplex PCR. Sequenced using an Illumina HiSeq 4000. CDR3 regions were amplified by Arm-PCR with iRepertoire HTBI primers to construct TCR beta libraries. PCR products were gel purified before sequencing. The original pipeline was this. Gene usage analysis of CDR3 amino acid clonotypes used the 60 to 80 TRBV and 14 to 15 TRBJ segments found across samples. Filtered high-quality paired reads were merged into contigs using COPE and FqMerger. BLAST was used to align contigs to IMGT TRBV, TRBD and TRBJ reference genes, with CDR3 defined following IMGT. Any clonotype with a frequency above 0.1% was classified as a highly expanded clone. Shannon entropy was used to measure repertoire diversity, and the Gini coefficient was used to measure V-J evenness. Clonotypes shared by more than one individual were considered public. The public sequencing data were trimmed at Q25 with fastp and processed into clonotypes with MiXCR by TCRdb, which kept only in-frame beta chains. Rows matching on CDR3 protein sequence are summarized as one entry with the most common DNA and genes. TCRdb's processing, not the authors', yielded these V and J calls. Recorded for this sample are a few hundred thousand distinct CDR3 sequences; roughly 22% of them occurred a single time. The ten largest clones take up about 12% of the sample.

On this clonotype itself: Its antigen is unknown. Base qualities are not at hand, and no much larger clone is one base apart.

According to the germline V gene (reference sequence), CDR1 reads DFQATT and CDR2 reads SNEGSKA. Trimming at the junction amounts to 3 bases on V and 3 bases on J, and the germline ends lie 6 bases apart. Inclusive of the bounding cysteine and phenylalanine, the CDR3 is 11 residues long. Solely the CDR3 DNA is kept, with 33 bases framed from the first base. What the research found in general, with its limitations: Lower TCR Shannon entropy and fewer highly expanded clones were observed in persistent Graves' disease patients than in newly diagnosed patients, which suggested clonal expansion. Sequencing and analysis were limited to the TCR beta chain. Preferential use of TRBV28, TRBJ1-2 and TRBJ2-5 was observed in persistent disease, whereas TRBV20-1 and TRBJ2-1 were favored in newly diagnosed disease. Peripheral blood alone was examined, since thyroid tissue, which constituted the primary lesion, could not be accessed. Persistent patients shared more public clonotypes among themselves (under 3,000) than newly diagnosed patients did (more than 950). As a limitation, the authors acknowledged that the small sample size may reduce accuracy.

The time point label of this sample denotes: persistent/refractory GD, antithyroid drugs over 5 years with positive TRAb. For both TCR sequencing and RNA sequencing, RNA was extracted from PBMCs using TRIzol. The diagnosis of Graves' disease was made according to American Thyroid Association guidelines. Patients for the study were recruited at an endocrinology department in Xi'an, China. From each patient, 8 to 10 milliliters of peripheral blood was collected into an EDTA anticoagulant tube. Ficoll Paque Plus density gradient separation was used to isolate PBMCs, and no additional T cell sorting was done. An Agilent 2100 Bioanalyzer and agarose gel were used to check RNA quality, and a NanoDrop 2000 was used to measure RNA concentration.

The receptor was derived from a female donor with Graves disease. Specimen: peripheral blood mononuclear cells (PBMCs), collected when the disease was refractory, from a patient treated with antithyroid drugs. Rearrangement joined TRBV20-1 to TRBJ2-7, with no D gene named confidently. The CDR3 has the sequence CSARIDYEQYF. The bases are TGCAGTGCTAGGATTGACTACGAGCAGTACTTC.